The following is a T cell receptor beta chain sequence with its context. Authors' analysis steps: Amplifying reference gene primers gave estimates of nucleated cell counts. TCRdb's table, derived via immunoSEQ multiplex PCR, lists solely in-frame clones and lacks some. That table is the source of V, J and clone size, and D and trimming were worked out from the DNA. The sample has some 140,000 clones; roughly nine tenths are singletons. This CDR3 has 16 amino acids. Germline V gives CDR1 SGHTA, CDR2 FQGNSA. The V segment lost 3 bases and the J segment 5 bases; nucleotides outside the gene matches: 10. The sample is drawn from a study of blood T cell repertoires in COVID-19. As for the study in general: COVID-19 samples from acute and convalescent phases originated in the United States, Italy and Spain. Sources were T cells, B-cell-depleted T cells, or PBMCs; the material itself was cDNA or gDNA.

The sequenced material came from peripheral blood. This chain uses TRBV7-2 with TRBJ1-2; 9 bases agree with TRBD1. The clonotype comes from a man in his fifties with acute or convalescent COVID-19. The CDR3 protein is CASSLTGGIFIYGYTF. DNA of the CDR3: TGTGCCAGCAGCTTGACAGGGGGAATCTTTATATATGGCTACACCTTC.